The present entry profiles one T cell receptor (beta chain) with its context. What it recognizes is unknown. Patients selected for sequencing had displayed CD8+CD57+ cell expansion by flow cytometry. Blood was sampled before the patients had received any therapy. These data belong to a study of CD8+CD57+ T cells in acquired aplastic anemia. Study details: When averaged, DNA from sorted CD4+ and CD8+ cells came to around 3 ug. Study outcomes and limitations: About 27 CD8+ CDR3 sequences were shared between patients and controls.

CDR1 and CDR2 (germline): SQVTM, ANQGSEA. Trimming took 7 bases from V and 0 from J, leaving 15 bases between them. The CDR3 spans 14 residues. Genomic DNA, serving as template, underwent TCR beta VDJ and CDR3 profiling. A single record per CDR3 protein comes from TCRdb applying MiXCR to the reads. The sample carries under 200,000 distinct CDR3 sequences, 48% recorded once. This clonotype was obtained from a human donor with aplastic anemia. The J gene is TRBJ1-1, the V gene TRBV29-1, with a possible D match to TRBD1 (6 bases). The source material was sorted CD4+, CD8+, or CD8+CD57+ T cells (not recorded which) from PBMCs. CDR3 in amino acids: CSAARTVMNTEAFF. The CDR3, as DNA: TGCAGCGCCGCCCGGACAGTGATGAACACTGAAGCTTTCTTT.